This TCR beta chain was observed in a study of shared clonotypes between healthy human individuals. Findings and caveats of the study: Generation probability values for non-shared clonotypes were lower than those for clonotypes shared by all four donors.

The data were produced by immunoSEQ multiplex PCR, yet TCRdb's version contains in-frame clones alone and is incomplete. There are hundreds of thousands of clones in the sample; 74% occur only once, and 1.7% lies in the top ten. Regarding this clone: What it binds is not known.

Trimming at V came to 8 bases and at J to 8 bases, leaving 7 bases not matched to a gene. This CDR3 comprises 13 residues. CDR1 and CDR2 from the germline V gene are MDHEN and SYDVKM. The sample comprised memory CD4+ T cells sorted from blood. The sample's subset: CD45RA-negative fraction. This sequence joins TRBV28 and TRBJ1-4; 8 nucleotides line up with TRBD1. The TCR sequence derives from a woman in her 30s in good health. The CDR3 region is CASQRQGIEKLFF. The CDR3 DNA reads as TGTGCCAGCCAAAGACAGGGGATCGAAAAACTGTTTTTT.